These T cell receptor beta chains were read from a single sample in a study of Graves' ophthalmopathy and Graves' hyperthyroidism. TCRdb redid the calling of the multiplex PCR reads with MiXCR, one entry per CDR3 protein. The top ten clones hold around an eighth of a sample with under 350,000 distinct CDR3 sequences, about 17% of them seen once. Sample: peripheral blood. These receptors were taken from an adult man with Graves' ophthalmopathy. Both conserved end residues are part of each CDR3. The D gene is left open where the match is weak. Size is omitted from some rows. Given values are once, few, many or a class for expanded clones.

v_gene	d_gene	len	j_gene	abundance	CDR3nt	CDR3aa
TRBV9	TRBD2	17	TRBJ2-2	.	TGTGCCAGCAGCGTAGAACCCGGGAGGCGCAACACCGGGGAGCTGTTTTTT	CASSVEPGRRNTGELFF
TRBV6-5	TRBD1	16	TRBJ1-1	many	TGTGCCAGCACACGACTGGCCGGGACAGGGAACACTGAAGCTTTCTTT	CASTRLAGTGNTEAFF
TRBV3-1	TRBD2	19	TRBJ2-2	.	TGTGCCAGCAGCCAAGATCGGGCTAGCGGGGGGATGAACACCGGGGAGCTGTTTTTT	CASSQDRASGGMNTGELFF
TRBV20-1	TRBD2	14	TRBJ2-7	many	TGCAGTGCTAGAGGACTAGCGGAAAATTACGAGCAGTACTTC	CSARGLAENYEQYF
TRBV7-2	.	15	TRBJ1-5	many	TGTGCCAGCAGCTTGGGGCGGGGTGGGAATCAGCCCCAGCATTTT	CASSLGRGGNQPQHF
TRBV6-1	.	14	TRBJ1-1	many	TGTGCCAGCAGGGAGGGGAGTAGGAACACTGAAGCTTTCTTT	CASREGSRNTEAFF
TRBV5-1	.	16	TRBJ2-7	many	TGCGCCAGCAGCTTGGGAGCGACAGGACCATCCTACGAGCAGTACTTC	CASSLGATGPSYEQYF
TRBV18	.	14	TRBJ1-1	many	TGTGCCAGCTCTTTGGGGAAGGGGAGAACTGAAGCTTTCTTT	CASSLGKGRTEAFF
TRBV6-5	.	15	TRBJ1-5	.	TGTGCCAGCAGTCACCGGGTTGACAGCAATCAGCCCCAGCATTTT	CASSHRVDSNQPQHF
TRBV20-1	TRBD1	14	TRBJ2-7	many	TGCAGTGCTAATACCGGGACAGGGGGCTACGAGCAGTACTTC	CSANTGTGGYEQYF
TRBV29-1	.	16	TRBJ1-1	many	TGCAGCGTTGAAGACATTCGCGCCGAGAGGGACACTGAAGCTTTCTTT	CSVEDIRAERDTEAFF
TRBV28	.	16	TRBJ1-5	many	TGTGCCAGCACCCTTGGAGGGAGCTATAGCAATCAGCCCCAGCATTTT	CASTLGGSYSNQPQHF
TRBV19	.	17	TRBJ2-6	many	TGTGCCAGTAATTCGCTGGGGGCCGACTCTGGGGCCAACGTCCTGACTTTC	CASNSLGADSGANVLTF
TRBV13	TRBD2	16	TRBJ2-7	many	TGTGCCAGCAGCGGCGGGAGGGACAGTTCTCCCTACGAGCAGTACTTC	CASSGGRDSSPYEQYF
TRBV5-4	TRBD1	16	TRBJ2-5	many	TGTGCCAGCAGCGAGGCCCGGACAGGGAGTCTAGAGACCCAGTACTTC	CASSEARTGSLETQYF
TRBV11-2	TRBD1	17	TRBJ1-2	many	TGTGCCAGCAGCTTAGTTGGGCCCGGGACAGGGACTGGAGGCTACACCTTC	CASSLVGPGTGTGGYTF
TRBV20-1	TRBD2	11	TRBJ2-7	.	TGCAGTGCCTGGGACTACCACGAGCAGTACTTC	CSAWDYHEQYF